Here is one TCR beta chain with its context. Its cognate antigen is unknown. This record comes from a study of blood T cells in healthy people across ages. Study-wide findings and caveats: Per million T cells, TCR beta diversity dropped about linearly as age rose. Naive T cell percentage by flow cytometry tracked strongly with beta diversity.

The CDR3 has 16 amino acids. V dropped 5 bases and J dropped 1; count of bases not matched to a gene: 6. Germline V gene sequence: CDR1 SQVTM, CDR2 ANQGSEA. Using a J-beta primer mix together with a sample-barcoded 5' primer, a second PCR was run for roughly 6 to 11 cycles. Sequencing recovered at least 2.5 million CDR3-containing paired-end reads from each sample. TCRdb reprocessed the 5' RACE reads via MiXCR and lists one record per CDR3 protein. The data hold about 970,000 distinct CDR3 sequences, with approximately 50% observed a single time. The sequencing input was blood. The J gene is TRBJ2-3, the V gene TRBV29-1; 13 bases fit TRBD2. This TCR came from a woman aged 60-75 years in good health. This chain's CDR3 is CSVPTGLAGGTDTQYF. In DNA, the CDR3 is TGCAGCGTTCCCACTGGACTAGCGGGAGGCACAGATACGCAGTATTTT.